This is a list of T cell receptor beta chains from one sample in a study of cytotoxic CD8 clonotypes in ibrutinib-treated CLL. The repertoire was sequenced with immunoSEQ multiplex PCR; TCRdb's copy has only in-frame clones and lacks some. The data contain about 300,000 clones, 60% to 80% of them singletons. Sequencing used PBMCs, obtained at disease progression, from a patient treated with ibrutinib. The receptors derive from a human donor with chronic lymphocytic leukemia. Each CDR3 is given with its conserved first and last residue. D genes are given only for firm matches. Clone size is given for some rows only: seen once, a few or many times, or a class if the clone is expanded.

j_call d_call clone_size v_call cdr3_aa cdr3_nt
TRBJ2-5 NA NA TRBV11-1 CASSLGLQETQYF TGTGCCAGCAGCTTGGGGCTCCAAGAGACCCAGTACTTC
TRBJ1-1 NA NA TRBV5-8 CASSLSRRTEAFF TGTGCCAGCAGCTTGAGTCGGAGGACTGAAGCTTTCTTT
TRBJ2-3 TRBD2 once TRBV2 CAGGDGTQYF TGTGCCGGGGGGGACGGTACGCAGTATTTT
TRBJ1-2 NA NA TRBV10-3 CAITRLGGGGYTF TGTGCCATCACTAGACTGGGGGGTGGTGGCTACACCTTC
TRBJ1-5 NA NA TRBV7-2 CASSLAKGATPQHF TGTGCCAGCAGCTTAGCGAAAGGGGCGACGCCCCAGCATTTT
TRBJ2-7 TRBD2 few TRBV7-9 CASSLKLAGVEQYF TGTGCCAGCAGCTTAAAACTAGCGGGAGTTGAGCAGTACTTC
TRBJ2-7 NA once TRBV4-3 CASSQARLQVYEQYF TGCGCCAGCAGCCAAGCCCGACTACAGGTCTACGAGCAGTACTTC
TRBJ2-1 TRBD2 NA TRBV6-1 CASSAPLAGGNFNEQFF TGTGCCAGCAGTGCCCCACTAGCGGGAGGTAATTTCAATGAGCAGTTCTTC
TRBJ2-7 TRBD2 few TRBV7-9 CASSGASGSWYEQYF TGTGCCAGCAGCGGCGCTAGCGGGAGCTGGTACGAGCAGTACTTC
TRBJ2-7 TRBD1 NA TRBV13 CASSLGQVGGHSEQYF TGTGCCAGCAGCTTAGGCCAGGTAGGGGGCCATAGCGAGCAGTACTTC
TRBJ2-3 TRBD2 NA TRBV27 CASTRSGGRTDTQYF TGTGCCAGCACCCGTAGCGGGGGACGCACAGATACGCAGTATTTT
TRBJ1-1 TRBD1 NA TRBV7-9 CASSQYTGTGIMNTEAFF TGTGCCAGCAGCCAATACACCGGGACAGGGATAATGAACACTGAAGCTTTCTTT
TRBJ2-5 NA NA TRBV7-6 CASSPDPQETQYF TGTGCCAGCAGCCCCGACCCACAAGAGACCCAGTACTTC
TRBJ2-1 TRBD2 NA TRBV7-9 CASSLISGRARNEQFF TGTGCCAGCAGCTTGATCAGCGGGAGGGCCCGGAATGAGCAGTTCTTC
TRBJ2-1 NA few TRBV5-1 CASSLGAQMYNEQFF TGCGCCAGCAGCTTAGGGGCACAGATGTACAATGAGCAGTTCTTC
TRBJ1-1 NA NA TRBV7-7 CASSPSLNTEAFF TGTGCCAGCAGCCCGAGTCTGAACACTGAAGCTTTCTTT
TRBJ2-3 NA NA TRBV5-6 CASTPGGGTQYF TGTGCCAGCACCCCTGGGGGCGGTACGCAGTATTTT
TRBJ2-7 NA few TRBV28 CASRYAYEQYF TGTGCCAGCAGATACGCCTACGAGCAGTACTTC
TRBJ2-6 NA NA TRBV27 CASSIRWGSVNSGANVLTF TGTGCCAGCAGTATCAGGTGGGGCTCGGTAAACTCTGGGGCCAACGTCCTGACTTTC
TRBJ2-7 NA NA TRBV5-1 CASSSPDYSYEQYF TGCGCCAGCAGCTCCCCGGATTACTCCTACGAGCAGTACTTC
TRBJ2-3 TRBD2 once TRBV2 CGAVPTSGTTDTQYF TGTGGAGCAGTCCCCACTAGCGGGACCACAGATACGCAGTATTTT
TRBJ2-5 TRBD1 NA TRBV7-6 CASSSGQGGPLQETQYF TGTGCCAGCAGCTCGGGACAGGGAGGACCCCTCCAAGAGACCCAGTACTTC
TRBJ1-1 NA NA TRBV9 CASSVDWGAGTEAFF TGTGCCAGCAGCGTAGACTGGGGCGCCGGCACTGAAGCTTTCTTT
TRBJ2-2 NA few TRBV5-1 CASSSANTGELFF TGCGCCAGCAGCTCCGCGAACACCGGGGAGCTGTTTTTT
TRBJ1-3 NA NA TRBV18 CASSPFASSGNTIYF TGTGCCAGCTCACCGTTCGCCAGCTCTGGAAACACCATATATTTT
TRBJ2-3 TRBD2 NA TRBV2 CASKRTSGSTDTQYF TGTGCCAGCAAACGGACTAGCGGGAGCACAGATACGCAGTATTTT
TRBJ2-1 NA NA TRBV5-1 CASSLGQGTYNEQFF TGCGCCAGCAGCCTTGGGCAGGGAACCTACAATGAGCAGTTCTTC
TRBJ1-5 NA NA TRBV19 CASSFPRGTHQPQHF TGTGCCAGTAGTTTCCCCCGGGGCACGCACCAGCCCCAGCATTTT
TRBJ1-4 TRBD1 NA TRBV7-8 CASSLGTGLEKLFF TGTGCCAGCAGCCTCGGGACAGGGCTTGAAAAACTGTTTTTT
TRBJ2-3 TRBD2 NA TRBV5-6 CASSNLAGGLSPYTDTQYF TGTGCCAGCAGCAATCTAGCGGGGGGGCTCTCCCCCTACACAGATACGCAGTATTTT
TRBJ2-3 TRBD2 NA TRBV5-1 CASSRGLAGGTDTQYF TGCGCCAGCAGCAGGGGACTAGCGGGGGGCACAGATACGCAGTATTTT
TRBJ2-2 NA NA TRBV29-1 CSGLWGLTGELFF TGCAGCGGACTGTGGGGCCTCACCGGGGAGCTGTTTTTT
TRBJ2-1 TRBD2 NA TRBV5-1 CASRSPTSGRSLYNEQFF TGCGCCAGCAGATCTCCTACTAGCGGGAGATCCTTATACAATGAGCAGTTCTTC
TRBJ2-3 NA NA TRBV29-1 CSMPRGDTQYF TGCAGCATGCCCAGGGGAGATACGCAGTATTTT
TRBJ2-7 NA NA TRBV11-2 CASSPLFSYEQYF TGTGCCAGCAGCCCCCTATTCTCCTACGAGCAGTACTTC
TRBJ2-5 NA NA TRBV4-1 CASSQASGDGRKQTQYF TGCGCCAGCAGCCAAGCTTCCGGGGATGGTAGAAAACAGACCCAGTACTTC
TRBJ2-3 TRBD2 NA TRBV29-1 CSVEFGSGRSDTQYF TGCAGCGTTGAATTTGGTAGCGGGAGGTCAGATACGCAGTATTTT
TRBJ1-3 NA many TRBV7-9 CASSRAGAGNTIYF TGTGCCAGCAGCCGGGCGGGGGCTGGAAACACCATATATTTT
TRBJ1-4 NA few TRBV20-1 CSATNEKLFF TGCAGTGCTACCAACGAAAAACTGTTTTTT
TRBJ2-1 TRBD2 NA TRBV14 CASSKLAEPYNEQFF TGTGCCAGCAGCAAACTAGCGGAGCCCTACAATGAGCAGTTCTTC
TRBJ2-5 TRBD1 once TRBV5-1 CASSLRPGGQETQYF TGCGCCAGCAGCTTGAGACCAGGGGGCCAAGAGACCCAGTACTTC
TRBJ1-5 TRBD1 NA TRBV28 CASSFRGPSQPQHF TGTGCCAGCAGTTTCAGGGGGCCAAGTCAGCCCCAGCATTTT
TRBJ2-7 NA NA TRBV5-1 CASSLSDSVVSLHYEQYF TGCGCCAGCAGCTTGTCCGACAGTGTAGTCTCCCTACACTACGAGCAGTACTTC
TRBJ1-2 NA many TRBV19 CASSIAHGAGSYGYTF TGTGCCAGTAGTATAGCCCACGGGGCAGGGAGCTATGGCTACACCTTC
TRBJ2-1 NA NA TRBV7-2 CASSYRPGLFSYNEQFF TGTGCCAGCAGCTACCGTCCAGGGCTCTTCTCCTACAATGAGCAGTTCTTC
TRBJ1-1 TRBD1 NA TRBV5-5 CASSWEGALNTEAFF TGTGCCAGCAGCTGGGAGGGGGCTTTGAACACTGAAGCTTTCTTT
TRBJ2-7 TRBD1 NA TRBV5-1 CASSRGTGSPYEQYF TGCGCCAGCAGCCGGGGGACAGGGTCGCCCTACGAGCAGTACTTC
TRBJ2-1 NA NA TRBV2 CASRAGAGSYNEQFF TGTGCCAGCAGGGCCGGGGCAGGTTCCTACAATGAGCAGTTCTTC
TRBJ1-6 NA NA TRBV5-1 CASSLVAGARNNSPLHF TGCGCCAGCAGCTTGGTGGCAGGGGCGAGAAATAATTCACCCCTCCACTTT
TRBJ2-1 NA NA TRBV28 CASSLIDSSYNEQFF TGTGCCAGCAGTTTAATTGACAGCTCCTACAATGAGCAGTTCTTC
TRBJ2-2 NA NA TRBV11-3 CASSEDPFGELFF TGTGCCAGCAGCGAAGACCCCTTTGGGGAGCTGTTTTTT
TRBJ1-1 NA NA TRBV25-1 CASSEGTRNTEAFF TGTGCCAGCAGTGAAGGTACACGCAACACTGAAGCTTTCTTT
TRBJ2-7 NA NA TRBV29-1 CSGASPSEQYF TGCAGTGGGGCCTCTCCGAGCGAGCAGTACTTC
TRBJ2-7 NA few TRBV27 CASRIGGRARVETYEQYF TGTGCCAGCAGAATCGGCGGCAGGGCGCGTGTCGAAACCTACGAGCAGTACTTC
TRBJ2-5 NA NA TRBV7-2 CASSLPDGSGTQYF TGTGCCAGCAGCTTACCGGACGGCTCAGGGACCCAGTACTTC
TRBJ2-7 TRBD2 NA TRBV4-1 CASQDASGITADEQYF TGCGCCAGCCAAGACGCTAGCGGGATTACCGCCGACGAGCAGTACTTC
TRBJ2-2 NA NA TRBV7-8 CASSPHPYSNTGELFF TGTGCCAGCAGCCCTCATCCATACTCGAACACCGGGGAGCTGTTTTTT
TRBJ2-7 NA NA TRBV5-1 CASSFRGGTYEQYF TGCGCCAGCAGCTTCAGGGGAGGCACCTACGAGCAGTACTTC
TRBJ2-1 TRBD1 NA TRBV5-4 CASSLAGWTGTNSYNEQFF TGTGCCAGCAGCTTGGCCGGGTGGACAGGGACAAACTCCTACAATGAGCAGTTCTTC
TRBJ2-1 TRBD2 NA TRBV18 CASSLLLADSYNEQFF TGTGCCAGCTCATTACTACTAGCGGACTCCTACAATGAGCAGTTCTTC